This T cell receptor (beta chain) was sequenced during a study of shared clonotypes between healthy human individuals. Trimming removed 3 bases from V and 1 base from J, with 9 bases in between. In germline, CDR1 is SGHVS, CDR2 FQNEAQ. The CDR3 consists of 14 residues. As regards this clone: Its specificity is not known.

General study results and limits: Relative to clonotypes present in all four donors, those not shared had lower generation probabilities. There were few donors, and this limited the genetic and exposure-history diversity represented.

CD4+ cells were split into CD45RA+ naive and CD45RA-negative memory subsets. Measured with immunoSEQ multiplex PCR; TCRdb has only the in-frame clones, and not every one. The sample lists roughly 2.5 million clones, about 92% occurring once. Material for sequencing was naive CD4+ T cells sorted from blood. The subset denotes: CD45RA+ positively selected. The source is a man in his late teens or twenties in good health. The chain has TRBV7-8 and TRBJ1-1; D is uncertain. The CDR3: CASSFDGRNTEAFF. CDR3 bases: TGTGCCAGCAGCTTTGACGGACGGAACACTGAAGCTTTCTTT. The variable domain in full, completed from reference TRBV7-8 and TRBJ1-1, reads GAGVSQSPRYKVAKRGQDVALRCDPISGHVSLFWYQQALGQGPEFLTYFQNEAQLDKSGLPSDRFFAERPEGSVSTLKIQRTQQEDSAVYLCASSFDGRNTEAFFGQGTRLTVV.